The T cell receptor beta chain described here comes from a study of T cell clonotyping in hematopoietic cell transplantation. Trimming cost V 2 bases and J 4 bases, with 11 bases left between them. Germline-derived CDR1 and CDR2 are WNHNN and SYGVQD (reference sequence). CDR3 length equals 14 residues. Details on this clone: Antigen specificity is unknown.

Blood collection times were about day -28 and days 30, 100, 180 posttransplant. The study's findings and limits: Graft donor and pretransplant recipient Inverse Simpson Index values predicted broader posttransplant TCR diversity. At the given depth, recipient repertoires were over 97% de novo clonotypes. Pathologically expanded recipient clonotypes increased progressively from day 30 to day 180 as diversity fell.

Data came from immunoSEQ multiplex PCR; TCRdb stores just in-frame clones and leaves some out. The repertoire holds about 10,000 clones, about 77% seen once, with approximately 9% in the top ten. The source material was PBMCs, sampled 30 days after allogeneic stem cell transplant. The origin of this receptor is a female patient in her thirties or forties who had an allogeneic stem cell transplant from a related donor, so T cells may come from the graft donor. Some clones in this sample may be carry-over from other donors' samples. The V call is TRBV10-1, the J call TRBJ2-5; D not certain. CDR3 sequence (DNA): TGCGCCAGCAGTGAGGGGTATCCAAGAGAGACCCAGTACTTC. This translates into CASSEGYPRETQYF.